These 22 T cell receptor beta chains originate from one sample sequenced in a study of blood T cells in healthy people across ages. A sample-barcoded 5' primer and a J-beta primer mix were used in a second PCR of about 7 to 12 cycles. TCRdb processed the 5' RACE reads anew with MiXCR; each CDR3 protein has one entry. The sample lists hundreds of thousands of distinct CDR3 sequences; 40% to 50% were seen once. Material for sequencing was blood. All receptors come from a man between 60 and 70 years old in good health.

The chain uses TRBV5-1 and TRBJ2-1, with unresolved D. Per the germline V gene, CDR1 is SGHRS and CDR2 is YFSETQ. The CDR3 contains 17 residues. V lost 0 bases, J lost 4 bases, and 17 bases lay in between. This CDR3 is CASSLEPRPMKYNEQFF. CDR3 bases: TGCGCCAGCAGCTTGGAACCCCGACCCATGAAATACAATGAGCAGTTCTTC.

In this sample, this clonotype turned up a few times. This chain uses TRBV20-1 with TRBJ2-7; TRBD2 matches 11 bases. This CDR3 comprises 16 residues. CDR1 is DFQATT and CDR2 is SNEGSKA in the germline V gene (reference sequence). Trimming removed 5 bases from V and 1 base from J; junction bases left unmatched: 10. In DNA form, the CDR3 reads TGCAGTGCTTCCCCCGTGGGGACTAGCGGTTCCTACGAGCAGTACTTC. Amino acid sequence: CSASPVGTSGSYEQYF.

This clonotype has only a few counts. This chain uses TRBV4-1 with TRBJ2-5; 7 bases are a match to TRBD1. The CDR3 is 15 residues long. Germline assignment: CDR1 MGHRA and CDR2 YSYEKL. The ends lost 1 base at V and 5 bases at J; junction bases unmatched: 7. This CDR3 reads CASSQADREQETQYF. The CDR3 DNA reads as TGCGCCAGCAGCCAAGCAGACAGGGAACAGGAGACCCAGTACTTC.

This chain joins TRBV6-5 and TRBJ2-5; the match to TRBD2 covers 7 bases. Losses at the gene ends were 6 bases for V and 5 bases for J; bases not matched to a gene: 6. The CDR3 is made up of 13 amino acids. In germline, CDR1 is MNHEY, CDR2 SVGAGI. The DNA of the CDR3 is TGTGCCAGCAGAACGGGGGGACGGGAGACCCAGTACTTC. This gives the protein CASRTGGRETQYF.

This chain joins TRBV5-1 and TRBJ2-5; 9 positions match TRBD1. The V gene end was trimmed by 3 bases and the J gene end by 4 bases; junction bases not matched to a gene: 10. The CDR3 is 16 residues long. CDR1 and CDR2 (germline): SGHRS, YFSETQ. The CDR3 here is CASSWMGQGRVETQYF. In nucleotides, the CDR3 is TGCGCCAGCAGCTGGATGGGACAGGGTCGGGTAGAGACCCAGTACTTC.

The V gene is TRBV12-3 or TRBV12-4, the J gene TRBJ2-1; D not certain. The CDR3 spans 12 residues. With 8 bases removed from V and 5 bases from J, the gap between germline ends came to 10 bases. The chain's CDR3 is CASGALDNEQFF. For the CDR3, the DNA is TGTGCCAGCGGAGCGCTGGACAATGAGCAGTTCTTC.

CDR3 nucleotides: TGTGCCAGCAGCGTAGAAGAAGGGAGCGGGGAACCTCCCTACAATGAGCAGTTCTTC. It specifies CASSVEEGSGEPPYNEQFF. The chain carries TRBV9 and TRBJ2-1; TRBD2 agrees at 7 bases. CDR3 size: 19 residues. Germline trimming cut 0 bases from V and 2 bases from J; bases unmatched to any gene: 14. CDR1 SGDLS and CDR2 YYNGEE come from the germline V gene.

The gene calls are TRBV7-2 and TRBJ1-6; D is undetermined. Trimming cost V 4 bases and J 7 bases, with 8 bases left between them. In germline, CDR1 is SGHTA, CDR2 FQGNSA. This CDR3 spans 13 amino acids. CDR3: CASSYTPNSPLHF. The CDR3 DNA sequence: TGTGCCAGCAGCTATACACCGAATTCACCCCTCCACTTT.

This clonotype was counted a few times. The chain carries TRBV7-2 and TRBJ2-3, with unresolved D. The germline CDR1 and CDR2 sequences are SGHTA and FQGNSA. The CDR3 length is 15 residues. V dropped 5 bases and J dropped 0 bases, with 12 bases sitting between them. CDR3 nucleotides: TGTGCCAGCAGCAAGCAGGCCAGAAGCACAGATACGCAGTATTTT. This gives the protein CASSKQARSTDTQYF.

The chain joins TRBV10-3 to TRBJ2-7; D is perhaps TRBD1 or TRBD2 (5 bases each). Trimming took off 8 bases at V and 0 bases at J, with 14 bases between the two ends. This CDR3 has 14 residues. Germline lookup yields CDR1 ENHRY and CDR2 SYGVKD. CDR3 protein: CAIGDPIHSYEQYF. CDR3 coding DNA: TGTGCCATCGGGGACCCGATACACTCCTACGAGCAGTACTTC.

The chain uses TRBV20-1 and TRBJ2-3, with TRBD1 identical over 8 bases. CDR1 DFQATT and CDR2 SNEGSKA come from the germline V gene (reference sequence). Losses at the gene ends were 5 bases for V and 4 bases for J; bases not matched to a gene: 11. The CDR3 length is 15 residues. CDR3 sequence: CSALHGTGVADTQYF. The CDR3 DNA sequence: TGCAGTGCTCTCCACGGGACAGGCGTTGCAGATACGCAGTATTTT.

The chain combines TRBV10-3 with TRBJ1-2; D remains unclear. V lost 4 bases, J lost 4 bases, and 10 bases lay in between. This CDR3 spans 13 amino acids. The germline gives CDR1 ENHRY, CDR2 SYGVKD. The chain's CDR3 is CAISVGETYGYTF. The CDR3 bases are TGTGCCATCAGTGTTGGGGAAACCTATGGCTACACCTTC.

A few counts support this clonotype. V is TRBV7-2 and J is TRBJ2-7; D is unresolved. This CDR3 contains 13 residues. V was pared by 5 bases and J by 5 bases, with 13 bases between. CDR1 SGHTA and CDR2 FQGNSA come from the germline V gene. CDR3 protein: CASSPASTNEQYF. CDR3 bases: TGTGCCAGCAGCCCGGCCTCCACGAACGAGCAGTACTTC. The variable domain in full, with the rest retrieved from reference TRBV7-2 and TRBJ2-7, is GAGVSQSPSNKVTEKGKDVELRCDPISGHTALYWYRQSLGQGLEFLIYFQGNSAPDKSGLPSDRFSAERTGGSVSTLTIQRTQQEDSAVYLCASSPASTNEQYFGPGTRLTVT.

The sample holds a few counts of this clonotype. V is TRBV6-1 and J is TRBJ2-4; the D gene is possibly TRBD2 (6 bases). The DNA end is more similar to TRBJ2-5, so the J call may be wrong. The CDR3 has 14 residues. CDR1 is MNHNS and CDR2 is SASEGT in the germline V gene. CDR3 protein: CASSEFEGRETQYF. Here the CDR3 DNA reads TGTGCCAGCAGTGAGTTTGAGGGGAGGGAGACCCAGTACTTC.

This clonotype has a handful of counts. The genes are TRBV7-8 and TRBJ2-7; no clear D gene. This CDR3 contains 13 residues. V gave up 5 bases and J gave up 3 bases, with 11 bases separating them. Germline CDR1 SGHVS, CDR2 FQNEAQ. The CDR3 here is CASSRTSNYEQYF. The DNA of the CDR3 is TGTGCCAGCAGCCGGACCTCGAACTACGAGCAGTACTTC.

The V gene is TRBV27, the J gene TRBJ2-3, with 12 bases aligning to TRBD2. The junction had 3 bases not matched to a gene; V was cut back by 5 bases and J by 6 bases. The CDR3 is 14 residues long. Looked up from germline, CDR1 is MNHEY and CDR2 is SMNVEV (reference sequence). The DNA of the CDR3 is TGTGCCAGCAGTCCTGGGACTAGCGGGGATACGCAGTATTTT. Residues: CASSPGTSGDTQYF.

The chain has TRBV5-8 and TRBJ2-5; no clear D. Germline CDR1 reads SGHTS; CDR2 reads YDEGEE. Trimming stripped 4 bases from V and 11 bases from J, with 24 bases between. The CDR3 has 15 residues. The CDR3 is CASSPEASFSRRQYF. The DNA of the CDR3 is TGTGCCAGCAGCCCCGAGGCAAGCTTCTCAAGGAGACAGTACTTC.

DNA for the CDR3: TGTGCCATCAGTGTCGGGGACAATGAGCAGTTCTTC. Protein sequence: CAISVGDNEQFF. The chain combines TRBV10-3 with TRBJ2-1; maybe TRBD2 (5 bases). V lost 4 bases and J lost 5, with 6 bases in between. Looked up from germline, CDR1 is ENHRY and CDR2 is SYGVKD. This CDR3 is built from 12 residues.

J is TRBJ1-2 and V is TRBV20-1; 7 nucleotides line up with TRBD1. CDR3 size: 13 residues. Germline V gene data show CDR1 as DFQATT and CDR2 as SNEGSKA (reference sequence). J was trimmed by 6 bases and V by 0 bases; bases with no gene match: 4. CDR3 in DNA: TGCAGTGCTAGAGAGACAGGGAAGGATGGCTACACCTTC. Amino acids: CSARETGKDGYTF.

The CDR3 spells CASGQNRATDTQYF. Written as DNA, the CDR3 is TGTGCCAGCGGGCAGAACAGGGCTACAGATACGCAGTATTTT. V usage is TRBV7-8 and J usage is TRBJ2-3, with D perhaps TRBD1 (6 bases). Trimming removed 8 bases at V and 3 bases at J, with 15 bases between. Germline lookup yields CDR1 SGHVS and CDR2 FQNEAQ. The CDR3 consists of 14 residues.

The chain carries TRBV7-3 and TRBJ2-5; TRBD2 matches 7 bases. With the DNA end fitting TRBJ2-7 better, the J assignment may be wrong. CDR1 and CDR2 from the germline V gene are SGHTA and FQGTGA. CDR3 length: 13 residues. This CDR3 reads CASSIGLADEQYF. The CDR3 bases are TGTGCCAGCTCCATCGGGCTAGCGGACGAGCAGTACTTC.

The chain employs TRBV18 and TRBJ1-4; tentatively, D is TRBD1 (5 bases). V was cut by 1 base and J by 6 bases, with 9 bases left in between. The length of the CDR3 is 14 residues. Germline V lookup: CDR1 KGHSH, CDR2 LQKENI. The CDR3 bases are TGTGCCAGCTCACCACAGGGGCTAGATGAAAAACTGTTTTTT. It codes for CASSPQGLDEKLFF. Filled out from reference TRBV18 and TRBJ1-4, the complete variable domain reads NAGVMQNPRHLVRRRGQEARLRCSPMKGHSHVYWYRQLPEEGLKFMVYLQKENIIDESGMPKERFSAEFPKEGPSILRIQQVVRGDSAAYFCASSPQGLDEKLFFGSGTQLSVL.